This TCR beta chain was sequenced in a study of breast tumors, draining lymph nodes, adjacent tissues. Trimming removed 5 bases at V and 4 bases at J, with 14 bases between. Germline CDR1 and CDR2: SEHNR and FQNEAQ (reference sequence). The CDR3 consists of 14 residues. The sample holds many counts of this clonotype. Its target is unknown. MiXCR, applied by TCRdb to the multiplex PCR reads, yields one record per CDR3 protein. Of roughly 120,000 distinct CDR3 sequences listed, 15% to 20% are singletons. The lymph nodes were axillary draining lymph nodes from breast cancer patients. Points from the study as a whole: Data only fit, rather than demonstrated, lymph node origin of most tumor T cells. Compared with lymph nodes, tumors were less diverse; compared with nontumor tissue, more. Most tumor T cells seemingly derive from lymph node, then expand in tumor.

Sequencing input: axillary lymph node tissue. This clonotype was sampled from a female donor with breast cancer. Some clones in this sample may be carry-over from other donors' samples. The chain recombines TRBV7-9 with TRBJ2-5; D is perhaps TRBD2 (6 bases). The CDR3 reads CASSPLAWRETQYF. DNA for the CDR3: TGTGCCAGCAGCCCCCTAGCGTGGAGAGAGACCCAGTACTTC.